This is a list of T cell receptor beta chains from one sample in a study of blood T cell repertoires in COVID-19. TCRdb's table, derived via immunoSEQ multiplex PCR, lists solely in-frame clones and lacks some. Here the sample spans some 180,000 clones, approximately 80% being singletons. Sequencing used PBMCs or T cells enriched from blood (not recorded which). Every receptor here comes from a man aged 60 to 69 who had been exposed to COVID-19. Both conserved end residues are part of each CDR3. A D gene is named only where the DNA matches it firmly. The size of a clone is reported for some rows only, either as once, few or many, or as a class for expanded clones.

v_gene: TRBV9; d_gene: TRBD1; j_gene: TRBJ1-1; abundance: once; CDR3nt: TGTGCCAGCAGCGCCTGGGACAGCATGAACACTGAAGCTTTCTTT; CDR3aa: CASSAWDSMNTEAFF
v_gene: TRBV13; d_gene: TRBD2; j_gene: TRBJ2-7; abundance: .; CDR3nt: TGTGCCAGCAGCTTAGCTAGCGGGAGCCGATCCTACGAGCAGTACTTC; CDR3aa: CASSLASGSRSYEQYF
v_gene: TRBV5-4; d_gene: .; j_gene: TRBJ2-5; abundance: .; CDR3nt: TGTGCCAGCAGCTTGGTGGGGGGGCCAGAGACCCAGTACTTC; CDR3aa: CASSLVGGPETQYF
v_gene: TRBV5-1; d_gene: .; j_gene: TRBJ1-1; abundance: few; CDR3nt: TGCGCCAGCAGCTTACGTACGGGATTTACTGAAGCTTTCTTT; CDR3aa: CASSLRTGFTEAFF
v_gene: TRBV11-3; d_gene: .; j_gene: TRBJ2-7; abundance: .; CDR3nt: TGTGCCAGCAGCTACCAAGGTGGGGCAGGGGAGCAGTACTTC; CDR3aa: CASSYQGGAGEQYF
v_gene: TRBV11-2; d_gene: TRBD1; j_gene: TRBJ2-7; abundance: .; CDR3nt: TGTGCCAGCAGCCGGAACAGGGGGCCTTACGAGCAGTACTTC; CDR3aa: CASSRNRGPYEQYF
v_gene: TRBV29-1; d_gene: .; j_gene: TRBJ1-2; abundance: .; CDR3nt: TGCAGCGTTGAAGGGGAGACCAACTATGGCTACACCTTC; CDR3aa: CSVEGETNYGYTF
v_gene: TRBV13; d_gene: .; j_gene: TRBJ2-5; abundance: .; CDR3nt: TGTGCCAGCAGCTTACGTGGACATCAGGGAGAGACCCAGTACTTC; CDR3aa: CASSLRGHQGETQYF
v_gene: TRBV19; d_gene: .; j_gene: TRBJ1-1; abundance: .; CDR3nt: TGTGCCAGTAGTACATCCGGTAACACTGAAGCTTTCTTT; CDR3aa: CASSTSGNTEAFF
v_gene: TRBV30; d_gene: TRBD2; j_gene: TRBJ2-1; abundance: .; CDR3nt: TGTGCCTGGGTTCTAGCGGGAGTGAAGTTCTTC; CDR3aa: CAWVLAGVKFF
v_gene: TRBV28; d_gene: .; j_gene: TRBJ1-4; abundance: .; CDR3nt: TGTGCCAGCCGAGGAAGGTTCCGTGAAAAACTGTTTTTT; CDR3aa: CASRGRFREKLFF
v_gene: TRBV27; d_gene: .; j_gene: TRBJ2-5; abundance: .; CDR3nt: TGTGCCAGCAGTCACAGGGCTGGGGAGACCCAGTACTTC; CDR3aa: CASSHRAGETQYF
v_gene: TRBV11-3; d_gene: TRBD1; j_gene: TRBJ1-3; abundance: .; CDR3nt: TGTGCCAGCAGCCCACGACAGGGCCGCGCCGGAAACACCATATATTTT; CDR3aa: CASSPRQGRAGNTIYF
v_gene: TRBV28; d_gene: .; j_gene: TRBJ2-7; abundance: few; CDR3nt: TGTGCCAGCAGCACTACAGGACCAGATTACGAGCAGTACTTC; CDR3aa: CASSTTGPDYEQYF
v_gene: TRBV27; d_gene: TRBD1; j_gene: TRBJ1-2; abundance: .; CDR3nt: TGTGCCAGCAGTCCTTTGACAGGGGCCTATGGCTACACCTTC; CDR3aa: CASSPLTGAYGYTF
v_gene: TRBV27; d_gene: TRBD1; j_gene: TRBJ1-2; abundance: many; CDR3nt: TGTGCCAGCAGTCCTTGGACAGGGGGGGCTGGCTACACCTTC; CDR3aa: CASSPWTGGAGYTF
v_gene: TRBV6-5; d_gene: TRBD1; j_gene: TRBJ1-2; abundance: .; CDR3nt: TGTGCCAGCAGTTACCTCGGCCTGGGACAGGGCTATGGCTACACCTTC; CDR3aa: CASSYLGLGQGYGYTF
v_gene: TRBV7-2; d_gene: .; j_gene: TRBJ2-5; abundance: .; CDR3nt: TGTGCCAGCAGCTTGTCCAGGGTTGGTCAAGAGACCCAGTACTTC; CDR3aa: CASSLSRVGQETQYF
v_gene: TRBV27; d_gene: .; j_gene: TRBJ2-1; abundance: medium-sized; CDR3nt: TGTGCCAGCAGTTTAGGCGGAGGGTCCTACAATGAGCAGTTCTTC; CDR3aa: CASSLGGGSYNEQFF
v_gene: TRBV2; d_gene: TRBD2; j_gene: TRBJ2-1; abundance: once; CDR3nt: TGTGCCAGCAAAGAAGTCCGGACTAGCGGGGGCAATGAGCAGTTCTTC; CDR3aa: CASKEVRTSGGNEQFF
v_gene: TRBV6-5; d_gene: TRBD2; j_gene: TRBJ2-1; abundance: .; CDR3nt: TGTGCCAGCAGTTACGGGGGGAGGGCCCACAATGAGCAGTTCTTC; CDR3aa: CASSYGGRAHNEQFF
v_gene: TRBV10-3; d_gene: TRBD2; j_gene: TRBJ2-7; abundance: .; CDR3nt: TGTGCCATCAGTTTCTCCGGGACTAGCGGCTCCTACGAGCAGTACTTC; CDR3aa: CAISFSGTSGSYEQYF
v_gene: TRBV9; d_gene: .; j_gene: TRBJ1-2; abundance: .; CDR3nt: TGTGCCAGCAGCGGACAGGCGAACTATGGCTACACCTTC; CDR3aa: CASSGQANYGYTF
v_gene: TRBV2; d_gene: .; j_gene: TRBJ2-7; abundance: .; CDR3nt: TGTGCCAGCACAAAGACAGGAAGAACCTACGAGCAGTACTTC; CDR3aa: CASTKTGRTYEQYF
v_gene: TRBV3-1/TRBV3-2; d_gene: TRBD1; j_gene: TRBJ2-3; abundance: .; CDR3nt: TGTGCCAGCAGCCAAGATTGGACAGGGAGCACAGATACGCAGTATTTT; CDR3aa: CASSQDWTGSTDTQYF
v_gene: TRBV7-9; d_gene: .; j_gene: TRBJ1-6; abundance: .; CDR3nt: TGTGCCAGCAGCCTACCGGATTCACCCCTCCACTTT; CDR3aa: CASSLPDSPLHF
v_gene: TRBV25-1; d_gene: .; j_gene: TRBJ1-1; abundance: .; CDR3nt: TGTGCCAGCAGTCCCATCCGGGAAGGAGCTTTCTTT; CDR3aa: CASSPIREGAFF
v_gene: TRBV28; d_gene: TRBD1; j_gene: TRBJ1-6; abundance: .; CDR3nt: TGTGCCAGCAGAGGGACGACAGGGCCAAGGACACCCCTCCACTTT; CDR3aa: CASRGTTGPRTPLHF
v_gene: TRBV9; d_gene: TRBD2; j_gene: TRBJ2-1; abundance: .; CDR3nt: TGTGCCAGCAGCGCCCGGACTAGCGGGGGATTTCTCAATGAGCAGTTCTTC; CDR3aa: CASSARTSGGFLNEQFF
v_gene: TRBV7-2; d_gene: TRBD2; j_gene: TRBJ2-2; abundance: .; CDR3nt: TGTGCCAGCAGCTCGCTATCCGGACTAGCGGGAAACACCGGGGAGCTGTTTTTT; CDR3aa: CASSSLSGLAGNTGELFF
v_gene: TRBV24-1; d_gene: TRBD1; j_gene: TRBJ2-2; abundance: many; CDR3nt: TGTGCCACCAAAGCCTGGACAGGGACCACCGGGGAGCTGTTTTTT; CDR3aa: CATKAWTGTTGELFF
v_gene: TRBV9; d_gene: .; j_gene: TRBJ2-2; abundance: once; CDR3nt: TGTGCCAGCAGCGTCTCCCAAGCCTCGAACACCGGGGAGCTGTTTTTT; CDR3aa: CASSVSQASNTGELFF
v_gene: TRBV5-1; d_gene: .; j_gene: TRBJ2-2; abundance: .; CDR3nt: TGCGCCAGCAGCTTCAAAAGCGCCGGGGAGCTGTTTTTT; CDR3aa: CASSFKSAGELFF
v_gene: TRBV9; d_gene: .; j_gene: TRBJ1-2; abundance: .; CDR3nt: TGTGCCAGCAGCGTAGATAGCAGTCAAGGCTATGGCTACACCTTC; CDR3aa: CASSVDSSQGYGYTF
v_gene: TRBV6-4; d_gene: TRBD2; j_gene: TRBJ2-1; abundance: once; CDR3nt: TGTGCCAGCGCCGGACTAGCGGGAGGAGGGAATGAGCAGTTCTTC; CDR3aa: CASAGLAGGGNEQFF
v_gene: TRBV19; d_gene: TRBD1; j_gene: TRBJ1-2; abundance: .; CDR3nt: TGTGCCAGTAGTAGCTGGACAGGGAGGAACTATGGCTACACCTTC; CDR3aa: CASSSWTGRNYGYTF
v_gene: TRBV7-9; d_gene: TRBD1; j_gene: TRBJ2-1; abundance: .; CDR3nt: TGTGCCAGCAGCATATGGACAGGGAGGATGATCTATGAGCAGTTCTTC; CDR3aa: CASSIWTGRMIYEQFF
v_gene: TRBV11-2; d_gene: TRBD1; j_gene: TRBJ2-5; abundance: few; CDR3nt: TGTGCCAGCAGCTTTAGGCCCGGGACAGGGAAAGAGACCCAGTACTTC; CDR3aa: CASSFRPGTGKETQYF
v_gene: TRBV27; d_gene: TRBD2; j_gene: TRBJ2-1; abundance: .; CDR3nt: TGTGCCAGCAGTTCTGTGGTGGGACTAGCGGGAGGGGTGGGCAATGAGCAGTTCTTC; CDR3aa: CASSSVVGLAGGVGNEQFF
v_gene: TRBV6-5; d_gene: .; j_gene: TRBJ1-1; abundance: .; CDR3nt: TGTGCCAGCAGTCCGCAGGGGCAGAACACTGAAGCTTTCTTT; CDR3aa: CASSPQGQNTEAFF
v_gene: TRBV5-4; d_gene: .; j_gene: TRBJ2-1; abundance: .; CDR3nt: TGTGCCAGCAGCTTTGCCGGGAGCTCCTACAATGAGCAGTTCTTC; CDR3aa: CASSFAGSSYNEQFF
v_gene: TRBV3-1/TRBV3-2; d_gene: .; j_gene: TRBJ1-2; abundance: .; CDR3nt: TGTGCCAGCAGCCAAGAGGGGCGGGGCGAAGGCTACACCTTC; CDR3aa: CASSQEGRGEGYTF